This T cell receptor beta chain is drawn from a study of T cells in Graves' hyperthyroidism and ophthalmopathy. Whole-study context: The blood sample was taken at first diagnosis, before treatment began.

From RNA transcripts, TCR beta CDR3 regions were amplified. First-round RT-PCR targeting the TCR CDR3 was performed with the HTBI primer set. From the multiplex PCR reads, TCRdb called clonotypes with MiXCR, one entry per CDR3 protein. Among around 690,000 distinct CDR3 sequences listed, around a sixth were seen once. V dropped 2 bases and J dropped 2 bases, with 12 bases sitting between them. The CDR3 runs 16 residues. Germline assignment: CDR1 SGHVS and CDR2 FQNEAQ. Clinical symptoms, serum thyroxine and TRAb, thyroid ultrasound and orbital computed tomography together formed the diagnostic basis. Sequencing used blood. The chain has TRBV7-8 and TRBJ2-2; TRBD2 might be the D (7 bases). The sequence was collected from a man aged 50-59 years with Graves' hyperthyroidism. CDR3: CASSLRGGLNTGELFF. Here the CDR3 DNA reads TGTGCCAGCAGCTTAAGGGGGGGACTCAACACCGGGGAGCTGTTTTTT.